This is a list of T cell receptor beta chains from one sample in a study of early T cells in non-severe SARS-CoV-2 infection. In TCRdb, the 5' RACE reads were re-called with MiXCR into one record per CDR3 protein. The table has about 64,000 distinct CDR3 sequences, 20% to 25% seen once. The starting material was whole blood, obtained at baseline. These receptor sequences come from an adult who was a healthcare worker with PCR-confirmed SARS-CoV-2 infection or an uninfected control (not recorded which). CDR3s include the opening cysteine and the closing phenylalanine or tryptophan. Fields, in order: J gene, D gene, clone size, V gene, CDR3 protein, CDR3 DNA. The D gene is left open where the match is weak. The size field is filled for only some rows; it gives once, few, many or a size class.

J gene: TRBJ2-3; D gene: .; clone size: .; V gene: TRBV4-1; CDR3 protein: CASSQAVSSTDTQYF; CDR3 DNA: TGCGCCAGCAGCCAAGCCGTTTCTAGCACAGATACGCAGTATTTT
J gene: TRBJ2-7; D gene: TRBD1; clone size: .; V gene: TRBV6-1; CDR3 protein: CASHPGQGPYEQYF; CDR3 DNA: TGTGCCAGTCACCCGGGACAGGGCCCCTACGAGCAGTACTTC
J gene: TRBJ1-1; D gene: .; clone size: .; V gene: TRBV6-5; CDR3 protein: CASSYSDRNTEAFF; CDR3 DNA: TGTGCCAGCAGTTACTCCGACAGAAACACTGAAGCTTTCTTT
J gene: TRBJ2-2; D gene: TRBD2; clone size: .; V gene: TRBV6-1; CDR3 protein: CASSVGSGGAGELFF; CDR3 DNA: TGTGCCAGCAGTGTTGGAAGCGGGGGGGCCGGGGAGCTGTTTTTT
J gene: TRBJ2-3; D gene: .; clone size: .; V gene: TRBV20-1; CDR3 protein: CSARPSADTQYF; CDR3 DNA: TGCAGTGCTAGACCGTCCGCGGATACGCAGTATTTT
J gene: TRBJ2-7; D gene: .; clone size: few; V gene: TRBV3-1; CDR3 protein: CASSRAGPDEQYF; CDR3 DNA: TGTGCCAGCAGCCGGGCAGGGCCCGACGAGCAGTACTTC
J gene: TRBJ1-3; D gene: .; clone size: .; V gene: TRBV6-6; CDR3 protein: CASSPLSSGNTIYF; CDR3 DNA: TGTGCCAGCAGCCCCTTGAGCTCTGGAAACACCATATATTTT
J gene: TRBJ2-7; D gene: .; clone size: .; V gene: TRBV2; CDR3 protein: CASSVPLLGRLTYEQYF; CDR3 DNA: TGTGCCAGCAGTGTTCCTCTTTTGGGACGCCTGACCTACGAGCAGTACTTC
J gene: TRBJ1-2; D gene: .; clone size: few; V gene: TRBV29-1; CDR3 protein: CSVEGQTNYGYTF; CDR3 DNA: TGCAGCGTTGAAGGGCAGACCAACTATGGCTACACCTTC
J gene: TRBJ2-1; D gene: .; clone size: .; V gene: TRBV2; CDR3 protein: CARTQTGVVSYNEQFF; CDR3 DNA: TGTGCCAGGACTCAGACGGGAGTTGTCTCCTACAATGAGCAGTTCTTC
J gene: TRBJ2-2; D gene: TRBD1; clone size: .; V gene: TRBV7-6; CDR3 protein: CVSSVGQGQLFF; CDR3 DNA: TGTGTCAGCAGCGTTGGACAGGGGCAGCTGTTTTTT
J gene: TRBJ1-6; D gene: .; clone size: few; V gene: TRBV6-2/TRBV6-3; CDR3 protein: CASSYSAGRWNSPLHF; CDR3 DNA: TGTGCCAGCAGTTATTCAGCAGGGCGGTGGAATTCACCCCTCCACTTT
J gene: TRBJ2-3; D gene: .; clone size: .; V gene: TRBV12-3/TRBV12-4; CDR3 protein: CASNDRARTDTQYF; CDR3 DNA: TGTGCCAGCAATGACCGGGCCCGCACAGATACGCAGTATTTT
J gene: TRBJ1-1; D gene: .; clone size: few; V gene: TRBV12-3/TRBV12-4; CDR3 protein: CASSFEGMNTEAFF; CDR3 DNA: TGTGCCAGCAGTTTCGAGGGCATGAACACTGAAGCTTTCTTT
J gene: TRBJ1-6; D gene: .; clone size: .; V gene: TRBV5-1; CDR3 protein: CASSYGTGNNSPLHF; CDR3 DNA: TGCGCCAGCAGCTACGGGACGGGTAATAATTCACCCCTCCACTTT
J gene: TRBJ2-2; D gene: TRBD1; clone size: .; V gene: TRBV19; CDR3 protein: CASYPTGGNTGELFF; CDR3 DNA: TGTGCCAGTTACCCCACAGGGGGGAACACCGGGGAGCTGTTTTTT
J gene: TRBJ1-2; D gene: .; clone size: .; V gene: TRBV7-9; CDR3 protein: CASTPRGTHYGYTF; CDR3 DNA: TGTGCCAGCACCCCGAGGGGAACCCACTATGGCTACACCTTC
J gene: TRBJ2-3; D gene: .; clone size: .; V gene: TRBV12-3/TRBV12-4; CDR3 protein: CASSLWVITSTDTQYF; CDR3 DNA: TGTGCCAGCAGTTTATGGGTAATAACCAGCACAGATACGCAGTATTTT
J gene: TRBJ2-7; D gene: .; clone size: few; V gene: TRBV20-1; CDR3 protein: CSALLNGTFSSYEQYF; CDR3 DNA: TGCAGTGCCCTCCTTAACGGGACGTTTAGCTCCTACGAGCAGTACTTC
J gene: TRBJ1-2; D gene: .; clone size: .; V gene: TRBV3-1; CDR3 protein: CASSAPRSHGYTF; CDR3 DNA: TGTGCCAGCAGTGCCCCCCGGTCGCATGGCTACACCTTC
J gene: TRBJ2-6; D gene: .; clone size: .; V gene: TRBV6-6; CDR3 protein: CASSASVANVLTF; CDR3 DNA: TGTGCCAGCAGTGCCTCCGTGGCCAACGTCCTGACTTTC
J gene: TRBJ2-3; D gene: TRBD2; clone size: .; V gene: TRBV28; CDR3 protein: CASGGGALVGYTQYF; CDR3 DNA: TGTGCCAGCGGGGGAGGGGCCCTAGTCGGATATACGCAGTATTTT
J gene: TRBJ1-6; D gene: .; clone size: few; V gene: TRBV20-1; CDR3 protein: CSAKESYNSPLHF; CDR3 DNA: TGCAGTGCCAAGGAGTCCTATAATTCACCCCTCCACTTT
J gene: TRBJ2-3; D gene: .; clone size: .; V gene: TRBV7-6; CDR3 protein: CASSLAARLDTQYF; CDR3 DNA: TGTGCCAGCAGCTTAGCCGCCAGGCTTGATACGCAGTATTTT
J gene: TRBJ2-3; D gene: .; clone size: many; V gene: TRBV7-6; CDR3 protein: CASSPSSSLGEDTQYF; CDR3 DNA: TGTGCCAGCAGCCCCTCTTCTAGCCTGGGGGAGGATACGCAGTATTTT
J gene: TRBJ1-6; D gene: TRBD1; clone size: many; V gene: TRBV7-2; CDR3 protein: CASSPGQGRNPPGSPLHF; CDR3 DNA: TGTGCCAGCAGCCCGGGACAGGGGCGCAATCCCCCGGGTTCACCCCTCCACTTT
J gene: TRBJ2-1; D gene: TRBD2; clone size: few; V gene: TRBV7-9; CDR3 protein: CASTPPYGGADEQFF; CDR3 DNA: TGTGCCAGCACCCCCCCCTACGGGGGGGCCGATGAGCAGTTCTTC
J gene: TRBJ1-6; D gene: .; clone size: few; V gene: TRBV2; CDR3 protein: CASSEGPPMAPLHF; CDR3 DNA: TGTGCCAGCAGTGAAGGACCTCCCATGGCACCCCTCCACTTT
J gene: TRBJ2-7; D gene: TRBD2; clone size: few; V gene: TRBV20-1; CDR3 protein: CSAYSGGHSYEQYF; CDR3 DNA: TGCAGTGCTTATAGCGGGGGCCATTCCTACGAGCAGTACTTC
J gene: TRBJ2-2; D gene: .; clone size: .; V gene: TRBV12-3/TRBV12-4; CDR3 protein: CASREASGELFF; CDR3 DNA: TGTGCCAGCAGGGAAGCCTCCGGGGAGCTGTTTTTT
J gene: TRBJ2-3; D gene: .; clone size: .; V gene: TRBV6-2/TRBV6-3; CDR3 protein: CAEYLRTQYF; CDR3 DNA: TGTGCCGAATACCTGCGAACGCAGTATTTT
J gene: TRBJ2-7; D gene: .; clone size: few; V gene: TRBV7-9; CDR3 protein: CASSSDTAYEQYF; CDR3 DNA: TGTGCCAGCAGCTCGGACACTGCCTACGAGCAGTACTTC